This paragraph covers one T cell receptor (beta chain) sequence. An assay was performed, and its level was deep. The method was immunoSEQ multiplex PCR; TCRdb's version includes in-frame clones alone and lacks a portion of them. This sample carries 2,500,000 or so clones, around nine tenths of them seen once, and the ten largest clones take 0.11% to 0.15%. This specimen comes from a study of shared clonotypes between healthy human individuals. Losses at the gene ends were 3 bases for V and 5 bases for J; bases not matched to a gene: 5. CDR3 size: 16 residues. Germline V gene lookup returns CDR1 SGHRS and CDR2 YFSETQ.

The V gene is TRBV5-1, the J gene TRBJ2-2; TRBD2 matches 12 bases. The sequence derives from a man aged 18 to 29 in good health. The sample consisted of naive CD4+ T cells sorted from blood. Indicated subset: CD45RA+ positively selected. DNA of the CDR3: TGCGCCAGCAGCTCTAGCGGGAGGGCCGCGACCGGGGAGCTGTTTTTT. Its translation: CASSSSGRAATGELFF.